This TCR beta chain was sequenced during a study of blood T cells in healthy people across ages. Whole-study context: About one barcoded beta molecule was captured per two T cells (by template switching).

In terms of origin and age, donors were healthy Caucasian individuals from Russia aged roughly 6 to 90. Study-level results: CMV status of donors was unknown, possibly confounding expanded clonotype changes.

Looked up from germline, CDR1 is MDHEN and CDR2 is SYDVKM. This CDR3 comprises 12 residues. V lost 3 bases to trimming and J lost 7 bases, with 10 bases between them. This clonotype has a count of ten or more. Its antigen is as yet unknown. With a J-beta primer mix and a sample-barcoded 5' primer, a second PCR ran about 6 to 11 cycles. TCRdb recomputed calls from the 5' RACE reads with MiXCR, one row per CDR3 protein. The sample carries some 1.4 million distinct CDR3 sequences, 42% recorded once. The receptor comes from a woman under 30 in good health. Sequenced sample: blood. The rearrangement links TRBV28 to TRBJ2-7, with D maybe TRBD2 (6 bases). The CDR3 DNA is TGTGCCAGCAGTTTCCGGGGGTATGAGCAGTACTTC. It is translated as CASSFRGYEQYF.